The entry below gives a single T cell receptor beta chain sequence along with its context. Antigen unknown. An end of the junction does not agree with germline; a read error may underlie this. RNA transcripts yielded amplified TCR beta CDR3 regions. TCR CDR3 regions were first amplified by RT-PCR with HTBI primers. TCRdb itself ran the multiplex PCR reads through MiXCR, one entry per CDR3 protein. The table records 690,000 or so distinct CDR3 sequences, approximately 18% of them present only once. The sample is drawn from a study of T cells in Graves' hyperthyroidism and ophthalmopathy. The overall study: Peripheral blood was obtained at initial diagnosis, preceding any treatment. Findings of the study overall: Among thyroid clonotypes expanded above 0.001, most also appeared in blood. Ophthalmopathy got predicted by the model a median roughly 6.4 months before its onset.

For the diagnoses, clinical symptoms, serum thyroxine and TRAb, thyroid ultrasound and orbital computed tomography were used. The CDR3 loop spans 13 amino acids. The germline V gene encodes CDR1 LGHDT and CDR2 YNNKEL (reference sequence). This receptor was obtained from a woman aged 50 to 60 with Graves' hyperthyroidism that later progressed to Graves' ophthalmopathy. The sequencing sample was made of blood. The rearrangement uses TRBV3-1 and TRBJ1-2; possibly TRBD1 for D (6 bases). CDR3 in amino acids: CASSPTGGYGCTF. DNA of the CDR3: TGTGCCAGCAGCCCGACAGGAGGTTATGGCTGCACCTTC. The full variable domain, with the rest looked up from reference TRBV3-1 and TRBJ1-2, is DTAVSQTPKYLVTQMGNDKSIKCEQNLGHDTMYWYKQDSKKFLKIMFSYNNKELIINETVPNRFSPKSPDKAHLNLHINSLELGDSAVYFCASSPTGGYGCTFGSGTRLTVV.